This record concerns one TCR beta chain sequence. Adults between about 18 and 95 years of age took part from 20 to 25 US areas. Participant-reported clinical history was the basis for cohort assignment. These data belong to a study of blood T cell repertoires in COVID-19. Study background: COVID-19 samples from acute and convalescent phases originated in the United States, Italy and Spain.

TCRdb's table, derived via immunoSEQ multiplex PCR, lists solely in-frame clones and lacks some. The sample contains about 280,000 clones, roughly 80% of which appear only once. V was cut by 3 bases and J by 4 bases, with 13 bases left in between. Germline V gene data show CDR1 as MNHNS and CDR2 as SASEGT. CDR3 length: 15 residues. The chain recombines TRBV6-1 with TRBJ2-1, with D possibly matching TRBD2 (5 bases). Sequenced: PBMCs or T cells enriched from blood (not recorded which). The sequence derives from a man aged 35 to 55 who had been exposed to COVID-19. CDR3 protein: CASSDGGGSYNEQFF. The CDR3 region has the DNA TGTGCCAGCAGTGACGGTGGTGGGAGTTACAATGAGCAGTTCTTC.